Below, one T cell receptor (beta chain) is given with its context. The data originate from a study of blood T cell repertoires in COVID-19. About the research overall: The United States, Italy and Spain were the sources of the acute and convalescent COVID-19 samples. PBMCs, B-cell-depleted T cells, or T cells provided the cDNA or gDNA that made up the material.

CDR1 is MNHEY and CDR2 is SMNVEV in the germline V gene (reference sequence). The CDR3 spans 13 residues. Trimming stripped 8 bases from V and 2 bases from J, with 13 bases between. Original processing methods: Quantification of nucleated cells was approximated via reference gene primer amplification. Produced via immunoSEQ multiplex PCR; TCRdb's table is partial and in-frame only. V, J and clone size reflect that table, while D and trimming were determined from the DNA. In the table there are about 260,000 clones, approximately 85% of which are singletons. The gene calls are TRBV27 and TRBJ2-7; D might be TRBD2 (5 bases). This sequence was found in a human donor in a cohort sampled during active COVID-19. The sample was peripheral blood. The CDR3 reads CASRSTRAYEQYF. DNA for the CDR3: TGTGCCAGCCGAAGCACTAGGGCCTACGAGCAGTACTTC.